The rows below give T cell receptor beta chains drawn from one sample of a study of blood T cell repertoires in COVID-19. Sequencing was performed with immunoSEQ multiplex PCR; in TCRdb, only in-frame clones are kept and a portion is missing. Of 140,000 or so clones listed, 88% are singletons. The sample was peripheral blood. The receptor set was obtained from a human donor with COVID-19, enrolled during active disease. The donor label of this sample is uncertain. The CDR3 runs from the conserved cysteine through the conserved F or W. The D gene is left open where the match is weak. Clone size, where shown, is once, few, many, or a class for clones that have expanded.

cdr3_nt cdr3_aa j_call clone_size v_call d_call
TGCGCCAGCAGCCTCGGTACCACGTACTACACAGATACGCAGTATTTT CASSLGTTYYTDTQYF TRBJ2-3 - TRBV5-1 -
TGTGCCAGCAGCCCCGGGACAGGGGAATGGGGCGAGCAGTACTTC CASSPGTGEWGEQYF TRBJ2-7 - TRBV9 TRBD1
TGTGCCAGCAGTTTAGCCGAGCCCTCAGGGGGCGTACGGGGCTACACCTTC CASSLAEPSGGVRGYTF TRBJ1-2 - TRBV28 TRBD1
TGCGCCAGCAGCCCACGACAGGGGGCGCGGGGTGAAAAACTGTTTTTT CASSPRQGARGEKLFF TRBJ1-4 - TRBV5-1 TRBD1
TGTGCCAGCAGTTCCCGACGGGATACTGAGCAGTACTTC CASSSRRDTEQYF TRBJ2-7 - TRBV27 -
TGTGCCAGCAGCTTGCCCGGGGGGACCACAGATACGCAGTATTTT CASSLPGGTTDTQYF TRBJ2-3 few TRBV5-5 TRBD2
TGTGCCAGCAGCTTAGCCAGGGCGTGGACCGGGGAGCTGTTTTTT CASSLARAWTGELFF TRBJ2-2 - TRBV11-2 -
TGTGCCAGCAGACTGACAGGGGAGGCAGATACGCAGTATTTT CASRLTGEADTQYF TRBJ2-3 - TRBV2 TRBD1
TGTGCCAGCAGTCGCGGGACAGCTGGTGGCTACACCTTC CASSRGTAGGYTF TRBJ1-2 - TRBV12-3/TRBV12-4 TRBD1
TGCGCCAGCAGCCGAGAGCCCCTCGGGCCGACAGAGCACTACGAGCAGTACTTC CASSREPLGPTEHYEQYF TRBJ2-7 - TRBV4-1 -
TGCGCCAGCAGTGAGTCGTTGTCAGGGGAGTCCCCCTACAATGAGCAGTTCTTC CASSESLSGESPYNEQFF TRBJ2-1 - TRBV10-1 -
TGTGCCAGCAGAAGACAGGGGAGTCGGGAGACCCAGTACTTC CASRRQGSRETQYF TRBJ2-5 - TRBV5-6 TRBD1
TGTGCCAGCAGCAGGGGACTAGGCTCCTACGAGCAGTACTTC CASSRGLGSYEQYF TRBJ2-7 - TRBV5-4 TRBD2
TGTGCCAGCAGCCGGGTCTTGAACACTGAAGCTTTCTTT CASSRVLNTEAFF TRBJ1-1 - TRBV27 -
TGCGCCAGCAGCTTGGTTGCCCCGGGTAGTACGCAGTATTTT CASSLVAPGSTQYF TRBJ2-3 - TRBV5-1 -
TGTGCCAGCAGCCATCCCATGAAGGGCGAGCGGGGTAATCAAGAGACCCAGTACTTC CASSHPMKGERGNQETQYF TRBJ2-5 - TRBV4-2 TRBD2
TGTGCCAGCTCACCGTCCGGGAGGAGTGAAAAACTGTTTTTT CASSPSGRSEKLFF TRBJ1-4 - TRBV18 -